The rows below give T cell receptor beta chains drawn from one sample of a study of T cell changes during pregnancy in multiple sclerosis. Profiled with immunoSEQ multiplex PCR; TCRdb holds only in-frame clones, not every one. The sample carries roughly 120,000 clones, 80% to 95% recorded once. The sample was peripheral blood, taken in the third trimester of pregnancy. These receptors were taken from a female donor with multiple sclerosis, enrolled in a pregnancy study. The CDR3 runs from the conserved cysteine through the conserved F or W. Fields, in order: J gene, clone size, V gene, D gene, CDR3 DNA, CDR3 protein. A D gene is named only where the DNA matches it firmly. Clone size is shown for a subset of rows, as once, few, many or a class of expanded clone.

TRBJ1-4 | - | TRBV30 | TRBD1 | TGTGCCTGGAGGGGACAGGGGAGGGAAAAACTGTTTTTT | CAWRGQGREKLFF
TRBJ1-1 | - | TRBV5-1 | - | TGCGCCAGCAGCTTGGCAGGGACTAACACTGAAGCTTTCTTT | CASSLAGTNTEAFF
TRBJ2-7 | - | TRBV9 | TRBD1 | TGTGCCAGCAGCGTAGGCCCATCCGAGGGACAGGGGGACTACGAGCAGTACTTC | CASSVGPSEGQGDYEQYF
TRBJ1-1 | - | TRBV19 | - | TGTGCCAGTAGTATCGGATCAGGGGCCTACACTGAAGCTTTCTTT | CASSIGSGAYTEAFF
TRBJ2-1 | - | TRBV5-1 | TRBD2 | TGCGCCAGCAGCCGGGACGCGGGACTAGCCAACAATGAGCAGTTCTTC | CASSRDAGLANNEQFF
TRBJ1-5 | once | TRBV30 | - | TGTGCCTGGAGTCTTGAGGGAAGGAGCAATCAGCCCCAGCATTTT | CAWSLEGRSNQPQHF
TRBJ1-1 | - | TRBV14 | TRBD1 | TGTGCCAGTGCCCGGGACAGCAACACTGAAGCTTTCTTT | CASARDSNTEAFF
TRBJ1-4 | - | TRBV19 | TRBD1 | TGTGCCAGTAGTATAGTTACAGGGGGCGAAAAACTGTTTTTT | CASSIVTGGEKLFF
TRBJ2-3 | - | TRBV28 | - | TGTGCCAGCAGGATGACAGGATACAGCCCAGATACGCAGTATTTT | CASRMTGYSPDTQYF
TRBJ2-1 | - | TRBV27 | TRBD2 | TGTGCCAGCATCCCGCTAGCGGGATCTTACAATGAGCAGTTCTTC | CASIPLAGSYNEQFF
TRBJ1-1 | - | TRBV27 | TRBD1 | TGTGCCAGCAGCCTCACAGGGGGCATTGAAGCTTTCTTT | CASSLTGGIEAFF
TRBJ2-3 | - | TRBV4-2 | TRBD1 | TGTGCCAGCAGCCAAGACTTAGGGGGCAGGACAGATACGCAGTATTTT | CASSQDLGGRTDTQYF
TRBJ1-5 | few | TRBV21-1 | - | TGTGCCAGCAGCAAGTGGGGAGACTACGGCAATCAGCCCCAGCATTTT | CASSKWGDYGNQPQHF
TRBJ1-6 | - | TRBV5-8 | - | TGTGCCAGCAGCTTGGCAAACTTGGGAGGGGTTTCACCCCTCCACTTT | CASSLANLGGVSPLHF
TRBJ1-2 | - | TRBV28 | - | TGTGCCAGCAGGGAGAACGGGTTGCAAGAAGGTGGTGGCTACACCTTC | CASRENGLQEGGGYTF
TRBJ1-1 | - | TRBV28 | - | TGTGCCAGCAGTTTAATGACAGGAACGGTGGGCACTGAAGCTTTCTTT | CASSLMTGTVGTEAFF
TRBJ2-7 | - | TRBV6-6 | - | TGTGCCAGCAGTGCCTCAGTCAACTCCTACGAGCAGTACTTC | CASSASVNSYEQYF
TRBJ2-3 | - | TRBV7-2 | TRBD2 | TGTGCCACCCGGACTAGCGGCACAGATACGCAGTATTTT | CATRTSGTDTQYF
TRBJ1-5 | - | TRBV19 | - | TGTGCCAGTAGTAAAACAGGGAGTTCCCCCCGCAATCAGCCCCAGCATTTT | CASSKTGSSPRNQPQHF
TRBJ2-1 | - | TRBV7-2 | - | TGTGCCAGCAGAAACGAGGGTGGGAATGAGCAGTTCTTC | CASRNEGGNEQFF
TRBJ1-1 | - | TRBV7-9 | - | TGTGCCAGCAGCACTAATGTCGGGAACACTGAAGCTTTCTTT | CASSTNVGNTEAFF
TRBJ1-5 | - | TRBV16 | TRBD1 | TGTGCCAGCAGCCAATCCGGGACAGGGGACCAGCCCCAGCATTTT | CASSQSGTGDQPQHF
TRBJ1-1 | few | TRBV30 | TRBD1 | TGTGCCTGGAGTTCTTACAGGGGAGCGGGGAACACTGAAGCTTTCTTT | CAWSSYRGAGNTEAFF
TRBJ2-5 | - | TRBV15 | - | TGTGCCACCAGCAAAGCACAGCAAGAGACCCAGTACTTC | CATSKAQQETQYF
TRBJ2-7 | - | TRBV27 | TRBD1 | TGTGCCAGCAGTTTAGGGACAGGGGGCGCGGACGAGCAGTACTTC | CASSLGTGGADEQYF
TRBJ2-2 | - | TRBV4-2 | - | TGTGCCAGCAGCCAAGAGTCAGGGAACACCGGGGAGCTGTTTTTT | CASSQESGNTGELFF
TRBJ1-2 | - | TRBV9 | TRBD1 | TGTGCCAGCAGCGTAGTAGGGACAGATTATGGCTACACCTTC | CASSVVGTDYGYTF
TRBJ1-4 | - | TRBV19 | - | TGTGCCTCCCAACAGGGAACTAATGAAAAACTGTTTTTT | CASQQGTNEKLFF
TRBJ2-1 | - | TRBV6-5 | - | TGTGCCAGCACTTCAGGATCCCAGAGAAGGCAGTTCTTC | CASTSGSQRRQFF
TRBJ2-1 | - | TRBV4-2 | - | TGTGCCAGCAGCCAAGGGGGGCCGGGCAATGAGCAGTTCTTC | CASSQGGPGNEQFF
TRBJ2-7 | - | TRBV7-8 | - | TGTGCCAGCCATCGGGTGCAGTACTTC | CASHRVQYF
TRBJ2-7 | - | TRBV6-5 | TRBD2 | TGTGCCAGCAAGCGGGGGGCTGGCTACGAGCAGTACTTC | CASKRGAGYEQYF
TRBJ1-6 | - | TRBV2 | - | TGTGCCAGCAGTGTGGGGAGGGGCGATAATTCACCCCTCCACTTT | CASSVGRGDNSPLHF
TRBJ1-1 | - | TRBV28 | - | TGTGCCAGCAGTTTATCGTCCCCAGGTTTCGCTGAAGCTTTCTTT | CASSLSSPGFAEAFF
TRBJ2-1 | - | TRBV19 | TRBD2 | TGTGCCAGTACTAGCGGAACTAACAATGAGCAGTTCTTC | CASTSGTNNEQFF
TRBJ2-7 | - | TRBV6-6 | - | TGTGCCAGCGGCCCGAACCGGGACACGCCATTGTGGCAGTACTTC | CASGPNRDTPLWQYF
TRBJ2-7 | few | TRBV27 | - | TGTGCCAGCAGTTTCTCGCAGGGCCAAACCTACGAGCAGTACTTC | CASSFSQGQTYEQYF
TRBJ2-3 | - | TRBV7-3 | - | TGTGCCAGCAGCGCATCCCCTCTAGAAAATACGCAGTATTTT | CASSASPLENTQYF
TRBJ2-3 | - | TRBV7-6 | TRBD1 | TGTGCCAGCAGCTTAGCTCCGGACAGGGGGACGGCGCAGTATTTT | CASSLAPDRGTAQYF
TRBJ2-1 | - | TRBV13 | TRBD1 | TGTGCCAGCAGCCCCGGGGACAGGGAGTCGGATGAGCAGTTCTTC | CASSPGDRESDEQFF
TRBJ2-7 | - | TRBV18 | - | TGTGCCAGCTCAGGCGACAACTCCTACGAGCAGTACTTC | CASSGDNSYEQYF
TRBJ2-1 | - | TRBV5-1 | TRBD2 | TGCGCCAGCAGCTTGACTCTAGCGGACAATGAGCAGTTCTTC | CASSLTLADNEQFF
TRBJ1-5 | - | TRBV7-9 | - | TGTGCCAGCAGCTTAGCAGGGGCCGGGCAGCCCCAGCATTTT | CASSLAGAGQPQHF
TRBJ2-3 | - | TRBV6-4 | TRBD2 | TGTGCCAGCAGGGAAGCTAGCGGAAGCACAGATACGCAGTATTTT | CASREASGSTDTQYF
TRBJ2-4 | - | TRBV6-1 | - | TGTGCCAGCAGGGGTAGGGGAAACATTCAGTACTTC | CASRGRGNIQYF
TRBJ2-3 | once | TRBV7-9 | - | TGTGCCAGCAGACGTATTAGCGATGGAGATACGCAGTATTTT | CASRRISDGDTQYF
TRBJ2-7 | - | TRBV30 | - | TGTGCCTGGAGTGATGGACTGAGCTACGAGCAGTACTTC | CAWSDGLSYEQYF
TRBJ2-7 | - | TRBV9 | TRBD1 | TGTGCCAGCAGCGTAGGACCCGGACAGGGGTTGGAGCAGTACTTC | CASSVGPGQGLEQYF